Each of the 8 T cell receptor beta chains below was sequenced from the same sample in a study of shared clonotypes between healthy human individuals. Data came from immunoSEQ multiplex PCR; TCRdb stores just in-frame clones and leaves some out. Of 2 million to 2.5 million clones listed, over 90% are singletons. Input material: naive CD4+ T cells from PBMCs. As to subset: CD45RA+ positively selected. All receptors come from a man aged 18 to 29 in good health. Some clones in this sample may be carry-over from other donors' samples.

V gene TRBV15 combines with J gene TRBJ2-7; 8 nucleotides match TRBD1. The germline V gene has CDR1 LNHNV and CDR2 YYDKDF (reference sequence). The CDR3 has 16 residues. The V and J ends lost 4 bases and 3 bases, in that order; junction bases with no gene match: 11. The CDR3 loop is CATSKADRDRLYEQYF. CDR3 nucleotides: TGTGCCACCAGCAAAGCGGACCGGGACAGGCTCTACGAGCAGTACTTC.

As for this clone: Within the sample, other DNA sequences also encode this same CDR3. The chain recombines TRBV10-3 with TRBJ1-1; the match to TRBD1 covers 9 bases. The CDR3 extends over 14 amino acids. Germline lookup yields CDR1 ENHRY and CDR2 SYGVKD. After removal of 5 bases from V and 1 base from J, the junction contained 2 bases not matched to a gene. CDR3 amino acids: CAISRGQGNTEAFF. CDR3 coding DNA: TGTGCCATCAGTCGGGGACAGGGGAACACTGAAGCTTTCTTT.

CDR3 region: CASSLWGQTSSYEQYF. CDR3 in DNA: TGTGCCAGCAGTTTATGGGGACAGACTAGCTCCTACGAGCAGTACTTC. The chain combines TRBV6-5 with TRBJ2-7, with D possibly being TRBD1 (7 bases). The CDR3 sequence is 16 residues long. Germline V CDR1 and CDR2: MNHEY, SVGAGI. V was trimmed by 4 bases and J by 0 bases, leaving 16 bases between them.

The CDR3 loop is CASSYNTFGEQYF. The DNA for the CDR3 is TGTGCCAGCAGTTATAATACTTTCGGCGAGCAGTACTTC. This sequence joins TRBV6-5 and TRBJ2-7; D unresolved. The ends were cut back, 3 bases at V and 6 bases at J, with 12 bases in the middle. Germline lookup yields CDR1 MNHEY and CDR2 SVGAGI. The CDR3 covers 13 residues.

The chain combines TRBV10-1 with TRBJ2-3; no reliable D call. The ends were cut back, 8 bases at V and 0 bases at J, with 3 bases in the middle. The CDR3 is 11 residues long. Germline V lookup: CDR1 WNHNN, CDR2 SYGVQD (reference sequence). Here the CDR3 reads CASPSTDTQYF. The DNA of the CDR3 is TGCGCCAGCCCAAGCACAGATACGCAGTATTTT.

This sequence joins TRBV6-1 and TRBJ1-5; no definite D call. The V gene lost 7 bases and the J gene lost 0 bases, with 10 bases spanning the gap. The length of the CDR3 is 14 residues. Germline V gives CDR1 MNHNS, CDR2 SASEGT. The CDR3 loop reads CASTKGYSNQPQHF. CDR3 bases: TGTGCCAGCACCAAGGGATATAGCAATCAGCCCCAGCATTTT.

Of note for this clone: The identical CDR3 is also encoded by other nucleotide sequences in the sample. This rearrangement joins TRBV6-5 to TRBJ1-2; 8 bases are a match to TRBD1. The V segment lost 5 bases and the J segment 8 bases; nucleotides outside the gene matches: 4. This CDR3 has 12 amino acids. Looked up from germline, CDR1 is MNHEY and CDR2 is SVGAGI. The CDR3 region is CASSPRGLGYTF. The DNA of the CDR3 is TGTGCCAGCAGTCCCAGGGGGCTCGGCTACACCTTC.

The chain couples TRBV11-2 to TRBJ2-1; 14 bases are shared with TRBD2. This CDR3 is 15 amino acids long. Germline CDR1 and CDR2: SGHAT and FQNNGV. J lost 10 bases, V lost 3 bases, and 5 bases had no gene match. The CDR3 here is CASSLTSGRGGEQFF. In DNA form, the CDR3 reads TGTGCCAGCAGCTTGACTAGCGGGAGGGGAGGAGAGCAGTTCTTC.